This T cell receptor (beta chain) was recorded in a study of T cells after yellow fever vaccination. Study-level background: The authors prepared low-cell-number fractions using SMART-Seq v4 Ultra Low Input.

Study-level points and caveats: Faster peaking, at day 5 versus 15, marked a secondary response that was weaker. Subsequent booster samples again held most clones from primary vaccination (under 98% CD4, about 90% CD8).

With V trimmed by 6 bases and J by 2 bases, 7 bases remained unmatched. Germline loops: CDR1 SGHAT, CDR2 FQDESV (reference sequence). The length of the CDR3 is 16 residues. Ten or more counts support this clonotype. Antigen: not known. TCRdb processed the 5' RACE reads anew with MiXCR; each CDR3 protein has one entry. The profile covers roughly 160,000 distinct CDR3 sequences, with approximately 6.7% appearing a single time and more than 2.5% taken by the ten largest. The sample in question was CD4+ T cells sorted from PBMCs, obtained more than 4 days after the first yellow fever vaccination. The receptor comes from a man aged 18 to 29 who received the YFV17D yellow fever vaccine. The V and J genes are TRBV11-1 and TRBJ2-1, with 10 bases matching TRBD2. DNA of the CDR3: TGTGCCAGCAGTTCGAGCGGGGGGGCGACCTACAATGAGCAGTTCTTC. This codes for CASSSSGGATYNEQFF.